Below are 12 T cell receptor beta chains sequenced from a single sample in a study of cytomegalovirus exposure and HLA in healthy donors. 13 Jbeta primers and 60 Vbeta primers were used for the PCR. TCRdb keeps only in-frame clones here, not all; method: immunoSEQ multiplex PCR. The data hold around 100,000 clones, with around 82% observed a single time. Source material: PBMCs. These receptors all come from a woman aged 45-60 years in good health and CMV-seropositive.

The chain joins TRBV7-8 to TRBJ2-1; 9 bases map to TRBD2. The CDR3 contains 16 residues. V was clipped by 4 bases and J by 6 bases; unmatched bases: 10. Germline CDR1 reads SGHVS; CDR2 reads FQNEAQ. CDR3: CASSSALRGGRNEQFF. For the CDR3, the DNA is TGTGCCAGCAGCTCCGCTTTGCGGGGGGGACGCAATGAGCAGTTCTTC.

The J gene is TRBJ2-7, the V gene TRBV25-1; 14 nucleotides line up with TRBD2. The CDR3 length is 16 residues. The ends lost 7 bases at V and 6 bases at J; junction bases unmatched: 11. Germline V CDR1 and CDR2: MGHDK, SYGVNS. The CDR3 is CASNVGTSGSSVEQYF. Written as DNA, the CDR3 is TGTGCCAGCAATGTCGGGACTAGCGGGAGCTCAGTCGAGCAGTACTTC.

This clone was detected once. The chain carries TRBV7-9 and TRBJ2-7, with 9 bases fitting TRBD1. V trimming: 1 base; J trimming: 1 base; junction bases outside the gene matches: 5. This CDR3 comprises 16 residues. In germline, CDR1 is SEHNR, CDR2 FQNEAQ (reference sequence). The CDR3 region is CASSLGETGGSYEQYF. In DNA, the CDR3 is TGTGCCAGCAGCTTAGGGGAGACAGGGGGGTCCTACGAGCAGTACTTC. Together with reference TRBV7-9 and TRBJ2-7, the CDR3 gives the full variable domain: DTGVSQNPRHKITKRGQNVTFRCDPISEHNRLYWYRQTLGQGPEFLTYFQNEAQLEKSRLLSDRFSAERPKGSFSTLEIQRTEQGDSAMYLCASSLGETGGSYEQYFGPGTRLTVT.

The rearrangement uses TRBV19 and TRBJ2-5; 7 nucleotides match TRBD2. V was clipped by 6 bases and J by 4 bases; unmatched bases: 14. The CDR3 contains 16 residues. CDR1 and CDR2 (germline): LNHDA, SQIVND (reference sequence). This CDR3 reads CASRGGRAQEGETQYF. The CDR3 DNA reads TGTGCCAGTAGGGGAGGGAGGGCCCAGGAAGGAGAGACCCAGTACTTC.

This clone has a handful of counts. V gene TRBV5-6 combines with J gene TRBJ2-3; 8 nucleotides align to TRBD1. There are 15 residues in the CDR3. Germline loops: CDR1 SGHDT, CDR2 YYEEEE. The ends lost 4 bases at V and 3 bases at J; junction bases unmatched: 7. As DNA, the CDR3 is TGTGCCAGCAGCCGTGACAGGGGAGTAACAGATACGCAGTATTTT. Encoded protein: CASSRDRGVTDTQYF.

The rearrangement joins TRBV9 to TRBJ1-2; D remains unclear. CDR3 length equals 14 residues. From germline, CDR1 is SGDLS and CDR2 YYNGEE. The germline V and J ends were trimmed by 4 bases and 1 base, with 11 bases remaining between them. The CDR3 bases are TGTGCCAGCAGCTCGGGAGGCGTTAACTATGGCTACACCTTC. Translating gives CASSSGGVNYGYTF.

This chain links TRBV6-5 with TRBJ1-2; D is perhaps TRBD1 (5 bases). V dropped 6 bases and J dropped 3 bases, with 8 bases sitting between them. This CDR3 is built from 12 residues. Germline V gene data show CDR1 as MNHEY and CDR2 as SVGAGI. CDR3 sequence reads: CASRGTYYGYTF. DNA for the CDR3: TGTGCCAGCAGGGGGACTTACTATGGCTACACCTTC.

This chain links TRBV15 with TRBJ1-2; no definite D call. The V end was cut by 0 bases, the J end by 8 bases, with 7 bases between. Germline V gene data show CDR1 as LNHNV and CDR2 as YYDKDF (reference sequence). CDR3 length: 12 amino acids. CDR3 DNA: TGTGCCACCAGCAGAGATCAACAAGGCTACACCTTC. Translating it yields CATSRDQQGYTF. Filled out from reference TRBV15 and TRBJ1-2, the complete variable domain reads DAMVIQNPRYQVTQFGKPVTLSCSQTLNHNVMYWYQQKSSQAPKLLFHYYDKDFNNEADTPDNFQSRRPNTSFCFLDIRSPGLGDTAMYLCATSRDQQGYTFGSGTRLTVV.

The chain employs TRBV11-3 and TRBJ2-2, with D hard to call. The CDR3 spans 17 residues. The V gene's germline CDR1 is SGHNT and CDR2 YENEEA. V was trimmed by 1 base and J by 6 bases, leaving 18 bases between them. The CDR3, as DNA: TGTGCCAGCAGCTTAGGAGCAGGTATTCAGCTTTCCGGGGAGCTGTTTTTT. Translation gives CASSLGAGIQLSGELFF.

This clone is a singleton in its sample. The V call is TRBV5-1, the J call TRBJ1-1, with 7 nucleotides matching TRBD1. The CDR3 runs to 16 residues. Germline V gene data show CDR1 as SGHRS and CDR2 as YFSETQ. V lost 7 bases to trimming and J lost 5 bases; unmatched junction nucleotides: 17. The CDR3 nucleotides are TGCGCCAGCGCCGTGACAGGGTCAGGAAGAGCGACTGAAGCTTTCTTT. Amino acids: CASAVTGSGRATEAFF. The full variable domain, in which reference TRBV5-1 and TRBJ1-1 provide the parts outside the CDR3, is KAGVTQTPRYLIKTRGQQVTLSCSPISGHRSVSWYQQTPGQGLQFLFEYFSETQRNKGNFPGRFSGRQFSNSRSEMNVSTLELGDSALYLCASAVTGSGRATEAFFGQGTRLTVV.

This clone has a handful of counts. Here the CDR3 reads CASSPAFMGAYEQYF. CDR3 DNA sequence: TGTGCCAGCAGCCCCGCTTTTATGGGCGCCTACGAGCAGTACTTC. The chain recombines TRBV7-8 with TRBJ2-7, with D uncertain. V shed 5 bases and J shed 2 bases, with 16 bases lying between them. CDR1 is SGHVS and CDR2 is FQNEAQ in the germline V gene. The CDR3 extends over 15 amino acids.

In DNA, the CDR3 is TGTGCCAGCAGCCCCAAGGGGCAGGGGGCCTCCTATGGCTACACCTTC. Its protein product is CASSPKGQGASYGYTF. The rearrangement uses TRBV5-5 and TRBJ1-2, with 8 bases lining up with TRBD1. CDR1 is SGHKS and CDR2 is YYEKEE in the germline V gene (reference sequence). The V gene end was trimmed by 4 bases and the J gene end by 4 bases; junction bases not matched to a gene: 12. There are 16 residues in the CDR3. Looking up the rest from reference TRBV5-5 and TRBJ1-2 gives the full variable domain: DAGVTQSPTHLIKTRGQQVTLRCSPISGHKSVSWYQQVLGQGPQFIFQYYEKEERGRGNFPDRFSARQFPNYSSELNVNALLLGDSALYLCASSPKGQGASYGYTFGSGTRLTVV.